The clone carrying this T cell receptor (beta chain) was counted between two and nine times. It was with 60 Vbeta and 13 Jbeta primers that the PCR ran. Generated by immunoSEQ multiplex PCR, the TCRdb table keeps only in-frame clones and is missing some. The data contain some 130,000 clones, over 50% of them singletons. V shed 2 bases and J shed 2 bases, with 9 bases lying between them. This CDR3 is 14 amino acids long. Germline assignment: CDR1 MNHEY and CDR2 SVGAGI. This record comes from a study of cytomegalovirus exposure and HLA in healthy donors. The receptor was derived from a human donor in good health. The V gene is TRBV6-5, the J gene TRBJ1-2, with D perhaps matching TRBD1 (5 bases). Sequencing used PBMCs. CDR3 nucleotide sequence: TGTGCCAGCAGTTACGGGGCAGGGAACTATGGCTACACCTTC. This encodes CASSYGAGNYGYTF.